This passage covers 8 T cell receptor beta chains from one sample sequenced in a study of cytomegalovirus exposure and HLA in healthy donors. It was with 60 Vbeta and 13 Jbeta primers that the PCR ran. Sequencing was performed with immunoSEQ multiplex PCR; in TCRdb, only in-frame clones are kept and a portion is missing. The sample has about 140,000 clones, 60% to 85% seen once. Sequencing used PBMCs. The receptors derive from a male donor in good health and CMV-seronegative.

This clone has a handful of counts. The rearrangement uses TRBV7-9 and TRBJ1-6; no clear D gene. Germline V lookup: CDR1 SEHNR, CDR2 FQNEAQ (reference sequence). V lost 5 bases and J lost 7, with 9 bases in between. The CDR3 loop spans 13 amino acids. CDR3 in DNA: TGTGCCAGCAGCCAGGCCTGGAATTCACCCCTCCACTTT. This translates into CASSQAWNSPLHF.

The rearrangement links TRBV2 to TRBJ1-4, with TRBD1 matching over 11 bases. Germline lookup yields CDR1 SNHLY and CDR2 FYNNEI. Trimming took 5 bases from V and 3 from J; bases not matched to a gene: 8. There are 17 residues in the CDR3. CDR3 sequence: CASSTRDRGMSNEKLFF. The CDR3 DNA sequence: TGTGCCAGCAGTACCCGGGACAGGGGGATGTCTAATGAAAAACTGTTTTTT.

The V and J genes are TRBV7-8 and TRBJ1-4; maybe TRBD1 (5 bases). The CDR3 is 18 residues long. CDR1 and CDR2 from the germline V gene are SGHVS and FQNEAQ. V lost 5 bases, J lost 6 bases, and 25 bases lay in between. CDR3 loop: CASSAQATLPVRHEKLFF. For the CDR3, the DNA is TGTGCCAGCAGCGCACAGGCCACCCTTCCTGTCCGTCATGAAAAACTGTTTTTT.

This chain connects TRBV7-8 to TRBJ2-5, with 8 bases identical to TRBD1. J was trimmed by 2 bases and V by 5 bases; bases with no gene match: 4. This CDR3 has 14 residues. Germline V lookup: CDR1 SGHVS, CDR2 FQNEAQ. This chain's CDR3 is CASSPDRGQETQYF. The CDR3, as DNA: TGTGCCAGCAGCCCAGACAGGGGACAAGAGACCCAGTACTTC.

This clone was detected only once. V usage is TRBV5-4 and J usage is TRBJ1-4; 9 bases agree with TRBD1. Germline V CDR1 and CDR2: SGHNT, YYREEE (reference sequence). This CDR3 contains 16 residues. The V gene end was trimmed by 1 base and the J gene end by 10 bases; junction bases not matched to a gene: 11. CDR3 in amino acids: CASSLRSGQGIGKLFF. The CDR3 DNA sequence: TGTGCCAGCAGCTTGAGGTCGGGACAGGGTATTGGAAAACTGTTTTTT.

The V and J genes are TRBV5-1 and TRBJ2-7; D possibly corresponds to TRBD1 (7 bases). Germline CDR1 and CDR2: SGHRS and YFSETQ. This CDR3 spans 15 amino acids. With 4 bases removed from V and 0 bases from J, the gap between germline ends came to 14 bases. Here the CDR3 DNA reads TGCGCCAGCAGCCGCGGGACAGACTACTCCTACGAGCAGTACTTC. It encodes CASSRGTDYSYEQYF.

This rearrangement joins TRBV7-9 to TRBJ2-1; 9 positions match TRBD2. The CDR3 consists of 14 residues. With 4 bases clipped from V and 6 bases from J, the junction kept 4 bases outside the gene matches. Looked up from germline, CDR1 is SEHNR and CDR2 is FQNEAQ (reference sequence). In nucleotides, the CDR3 is TGTGCCAGCAGCTCGCTAGCGGGGTCCAATGAGCAGTTCTTC. Protein: CASSSLAGSNEQFF.

The rearrangement joins TRBV13 to TRBJ1-2; 10 nucleotides match TRBD1. Germline values: CDR1 PRHDT, CDR2 FYEKMQ (reference sequence). After removal of 5 bases from V and 5 bases from J, the junction contained 5 bases not matched to a gene. The CDR3 is made up of 14 amino acids. CDR3 nucleotides: TGTGCCAGCAGCCCGACAGGGGGCGGTTATGGCTACACCTTC. It specifies CASSPTGGGYGYTF.